This section outlines one T cell receptor (beta chain) sequence together with its context. Its antigen is not known. The CDR3 has 13 residues. V shed 6 bases and J shed 5 bases, with 11 bases lying between them. The germline V gene has CDR1 MGHDK and CDR2 SYGVNS. TCRdb's copy holds only in-frame clones and misses some; the assay was immunoSEQ multiplex PCR. Here the sample spans some 2,500,000 clones, 85% to 95% being singletons. This specimen belongs to a study of shared clonotypes between healthy human individuals. Study-wide background: CD8 memory received one plate per donor, CD8 naive two, CD4 memory three and CD4 naive three.

General study results and limits: Blood was the sole source, and tissue repertoires probably differ.

This TCR was sampled from a man aged 18 to 35 in good health. Some clones in this sample may be carry-over from other donors' samples. This chain joins TRBV25-1 and TRBJ2-1; no firm D call. The sequencing sample was made of naive CD4+ T cells from PBMCs. The subset denotes: CD45RA+ positively selected. The CDR3 DNA reads TGTGCCAGCAGAGCATCCACACACAATGAGCAGTTCTTC. Translated: CASRASTHNEQFF.